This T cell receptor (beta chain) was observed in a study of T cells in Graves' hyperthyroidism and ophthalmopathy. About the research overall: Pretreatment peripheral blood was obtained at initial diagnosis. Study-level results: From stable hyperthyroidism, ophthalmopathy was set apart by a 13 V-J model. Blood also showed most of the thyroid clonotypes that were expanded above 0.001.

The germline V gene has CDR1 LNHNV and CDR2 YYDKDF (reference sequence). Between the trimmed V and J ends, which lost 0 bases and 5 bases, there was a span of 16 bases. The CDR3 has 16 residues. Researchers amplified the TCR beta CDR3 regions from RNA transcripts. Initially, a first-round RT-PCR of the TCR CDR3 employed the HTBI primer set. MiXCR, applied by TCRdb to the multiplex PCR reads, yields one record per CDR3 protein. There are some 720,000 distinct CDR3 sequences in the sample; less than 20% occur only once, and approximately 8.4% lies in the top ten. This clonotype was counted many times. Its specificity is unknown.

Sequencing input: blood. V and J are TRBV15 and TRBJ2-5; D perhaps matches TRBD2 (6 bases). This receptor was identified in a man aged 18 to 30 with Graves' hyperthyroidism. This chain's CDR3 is CATSRDRWGAGETQYF. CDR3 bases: TGTGCCACCAGCAGAGATCGATGGGGTGCGGGGGAGACCCAGTACTTC.